These 18 T cell receptor beta chains share one sample of origin, sequenced in a study of T-cell memory formation after mild COVID-19. TCRdb reanalysed the 5' RACE reads using MiXCR and keeps one entry per CDR3 protein. The data show under 300,000 distinct CDR3 sequences, roughly 8% seen once. Input material: PBMCs or a T cell subset sorted from them (not recorded which). All receptors come from a man aged 18 to 29 who had mild COVID-19 (a few samples of this study predate the infection). Cell type and time point are not known.

This clonotype was detected many times. The chain recombines TRBV7-9 with TRBJ2-7; D is perhaps TRBD2 (5 bases). This CDR3 comprises 14 residues. V lost 1 base, J lost 3 bases, and 10 bases lay in between. Germline V gene sequence: CDR1 SEHNR, CDR2 FQNEAQ (reference sequence). DNA for the CDR3: TGTGCCAGCAGCTTAGACGAGAGGGTCTACGAGCAGTACGTC. Protein product: CASSLDERVYEQYV.

This clonotype was counted at least ten times. The rearrangement joins TRBV5-1 to TRBJ1-1; D gene unclear. The CDR3 length is 14 residues. Looked up from germline, CDR1 is SGHRS and CDR2 is YFSETQ. V dropped 4 bases and J dropped 3 bases, with 13 bases sitting between them. CDR3 in amino acids: CASSRLDWYTEAFF. DNA for the CDR3: TGCGCCAGCAGCCGGCTGGACTGGTACACTGAAGCTTTCTTT.

The sample holds many counts of this clonotype. V gene TRBV5-1 combines with J gene TRBJ1-1; no definite D call. Germline CDR1 and CDR2: SGHRS and YFSETQ. This CDR3 is built from 14 residues. V was shortened by 1 base and J by 2 bases, with 9 bases between the two germline ends. The CDR3 here is CASSLRQVNTEAFF. The CDR3, as DNA: TGCGCCAGCAGCTTGCGGCAGGTTAACACTGAAGCTTTCTTT.

Many counts were recorded for this clonotype. The DNA for the CDR3 is TGTGCCACCAGCGGGCAGGGGTGGTACACCGGGGAGCTGTTTTTT. Its protein product is CATSGQGWYTGELFF. This chain links TRBV15 with TRBJ2-2; a possible D gene is TRBD1 (6 bases). There are 15 residues in the CDR3. Germline assignment: CDR1 LNHNV and CDR2 YYDKDF (reference sequence). V lost 5 bases and J 3 bases, leaving 13 bases between the germline ends.

The genes are TRBV7-2 and TRBJ2-7; 9 bases map to TRBD2. Germline loops: CDR1 SGHTA, CDR2 FQGNSA. V lost 1 base, J lost 4 bases, and 2 bases stayed unmatched. The CDR3 extends over 14 amino acids. For the CDR3, the DNA is TGTGCCAGCAGCTTAGATAGCGGGGGATACGAGCAGTACTTC. Translation: CASSLDSGGYEQYF.

This clonotype was detected only a few times. The chain has TRBV11-2 and TRBJ2-1, with TRBD2 as a possible D gene (6 bases). The CDR3 is 15 amino acids. Germline V gene sequence: CDR1 SGHAT, CDR2 FQNNGV. V was shortened by 6 bases and J by 6 bases, with 18 bases between the two germline ends. CDR3 coding DNA: TGTGCCAGCAGTGGTTTCGCCGGGGGAGGCAATGAGCAGTTCTTC. Its protein product is CASSGFAGGGNEQFF.

This clonotype was counted only a few times. V usage is TRBV10-3 and J usage is TRBJ1-3; TRBD1 matches at 7 bases. Germline values: CDR1 ENHRY, CDR2 SYGVKD. The length of the CDR3 is 16 residues. The J segment lost 2 bases and the V segment lost 6 bases, leaving 10 bases of the junction unmatched. The CDR3, as DNA: TGTGCCATCAGAATAAGACAGGGCCCGACTGGAAACACCATATATTTT. Its protein is CAIRIRQGPTGNTIYF.

The gene calls are TRBV5-1 and TRBJ2-1; 10 bases are shared with TRBD1. There are 17 residues in the CDR3. The trim removed 1 base at V and 7 bases at J, leaving 11 bases unmatched. Per germline, CDR1 SGHRS and CDR2 YFSETQ. CDR3 DNA: TGCGCCAGCAGCTTGCCCACAGGACAGGGGGTAGGGAATGAGCAGTTCTTC. It translates to CASSLPTGQGVGNEQFF.

This clonotype was picked up a small number of times. CDR3: CASSLTRQSLNYGYTF. The CDR3 DNA is TGTGCCAGCAGCTTAACTCGGCAGTCCCTCAACTATGGCTACACCTTC. This rearrangement joins TRBV7-8 to TRBJ1-2; no definite D call. V gave up 2 bases and J gave up 2 bases, with 15 bases separating them. Germline CDR1 and CDR2: SGHVS and FQNEAQ. CDR3 length: 16 residues.

This clonotype was seen a handful of times. This chain links TRBV6-1 with TRBJ2-3, with 11 positions matching TRBD2. V dropped 1 base and J dropped 10; count of bases not matched to a gene: 7. CDR3 length equals 15 residues. The germline V gene has CDR1 MNHNS and CDR2 SASEGT. The CDR3 region has the DNA TGTGCCAGCAGTGAAGTAGCGGGGGGGATTTGGGCGCAGTATTTT. Protein sequence: CASSEVAGGIWAQYF.

This clonotype was counted between two and nine times. This chain links TRBV4-3 with TRBJ2-3; D may match TRBD1 or TRBD2 (6 bases each). The CDR3 loop spans 15 amino acids. Trimming stripped 4 bases from V and 5 bases from J, with 16 bases between. Germline CDR1 LGHNA, CDR2 YSLEER. CDR3 loop: CASSPGGLSGDTQYF. DNA of the CDR3: TGCGCCAGCAGCCCTGGGGGGCTTTCGGGAGATACGCAGTATTTT.

This clonotype was detected only a few times. The chain recombines TRBV29-1 with TRBJ1-2, with TRBD1 identical over 8 bases. J gave up 7 bases and V 3 bases, and 7 bases lay outside the gene matches. Germline CDR1 reads SQVTM; CDR2 reads ANQGSEA. The CDR3 has 13 residues. In nucleotides, the CDR3 is TGCAGCGTTGACCGGGACAGGTCCGGTGGCTACACCTTC. Its translation: CSVDRDRSGGYTF.

This clonotype was found a few times. The chain uses TRBV6-5 and TRBJ2-5; D is tentatively TRBD1 or TRBD2 (6 bases each). There are 14 residues in the CDR3. Per germline, CDR1 MNHEY and CDR2 SVGAGI. V was shortened by 2 bases and J by 3 bases, with 10 bases between the two germline ends. The CDR3 here is CASSYEGGEETQYF. The CDR3 DNA is TGTGCCAGCAGTTACGAGGGGGGCGAAGAGACCCAGTACTTC.

This chain connects TRBV5-1 to TRBJ1-2; D ambiguous. Trimming removed 0 bases from V and 2 bases from J, with 8 bases in between. Per the germline V gene, CDR1 is SGHRS and CDR2 is YFSETQ. This CDR3 comprises 14 residues. CDR3 protein: CASSLDPANYGYTF. The CDR3 DNA reads as TGCGCCAGCAGCTTGGACCCCGCCAACTATGGCTACACCTTC.

V usage is TRBV7-6 and J usage is TRBJ1-5; TRBD1 is a possible D gene (6 bases). The V and J ends lost 1 base and 6 bases respectively, with 16 bases between them. The CDR3 has 16 amino acids. CDR1 is SGHVS, CDR2 FNYEAQ, per germline. The CDR3, as DNA: TGTGCCAGCAGCTTAGGCGTCAGGGGAAAGGGTCAGCCCCAGCATTTT. It translates to CASSLGVRGKGQPQHF.

The chain has TRBV29-1 and TRBJ2-7; D is perhaps TRBD1 or TRBD2 (6 bases each). Germline V gives CDR1 SQVTM, CDR2 ANQGSEA. The CDR3 sequence is 14 residues long. Trimming left V 2 bases short and J 7 bases short, with 18 bases between. CDR3 region: CSVERGRGLGEQYF. The CDR3, as DNA: TGCAGCGTTGAAAGGGGCAGGGGACTGGGAGAGCAGTACTTC.

This clonotype was recorded a few times. The V gene is TRBV7-2, the J gene TRBJ1-2; TRBD1 aligns across 8 bases. Trimming cost V 7 bases and J 4 bases; bases outside gene matches: 8. The germline V gene encodes CDR1 SGHTA and CDR2 FQGNSA. This CDR3 spans 14 amino acids. The CDR3 reads CASTKTGAGYGYTF. The CDR3 coding sequence is TGTGCCAGCACCAAGACAGGGGCTGGCTATGGCTACACCTTC.

This clonotype was seen a few times. V gene TRBV12-5 combines with J gene TRBJ1-5, with 7 nucleotides matching TRBD1. The V and J ends lost 0 bases and 6 bases, in that order; junction bases with no gene match: 14. The CDR3 extends over 18 amino acids. Germline V gives CDR1 LGHNT, CDR2 FRNRAP. CDR3 sequence reads: CASGLVLGGRVELQPQHF. CDR3 sequence (DNA): TGTGCTAGTGGTTTGGTACTAGGGGGCCGTGTTGAACTTCAGCCCCAGCATTTT. Looking up the rest from reference TRBV12-5 and TRBJ1-5 gives the full variable domain: DARVTQTPRHKVTEMGQEVTMRCQPILGHNTVFWYRQTMMQGLELLAYFRNRAPLDDSGMPKDRFSAEMPDATLATLKIQPSEPRDSAVYFCASGLVLGGRVELQPQHFGDGTRLSIL.